This TCR beta chain was captured in a study of CD8 T cells in Susac syndrome. RNA was extracted with the RNeasy kit, and a quantity of roughly 0.5 to 1 ug was reverse transcribed using random hexamers. TCR beta CDR3 was amplified by immunoSEQ covering 54 Vbeta and 13 Jbeta. TCRdb analysed the immunoSEQ multiplex PCR reads with MiXCR anew, one entry per CDR3 protein. This sample carries about 300,000 distinct CDR3 sequences, 75% to 90% of them seen once, and the ten largest clones take around 0.2%. The sequencing input was CD8+ T cells from PBMCs. This receptor was obtained from a human donor with multiple sclerosis.

CDR3: CASSPGQGVEQYF. The CDR3, as DNA: TGTGCCAGCTCTCCGGGACAGGGTGTCGAGCAGTACTTC. The chain combines TRBV19 with TRBJ2-7, with TRBD1 matching 9 bases. V lost 9 bases and J lost 6; bases outside the gene matches: 9. This CDR3 is 13 amino acids long. The germline gives CDR1 LNHDA, CDR2 SQIVND (reference sequence).